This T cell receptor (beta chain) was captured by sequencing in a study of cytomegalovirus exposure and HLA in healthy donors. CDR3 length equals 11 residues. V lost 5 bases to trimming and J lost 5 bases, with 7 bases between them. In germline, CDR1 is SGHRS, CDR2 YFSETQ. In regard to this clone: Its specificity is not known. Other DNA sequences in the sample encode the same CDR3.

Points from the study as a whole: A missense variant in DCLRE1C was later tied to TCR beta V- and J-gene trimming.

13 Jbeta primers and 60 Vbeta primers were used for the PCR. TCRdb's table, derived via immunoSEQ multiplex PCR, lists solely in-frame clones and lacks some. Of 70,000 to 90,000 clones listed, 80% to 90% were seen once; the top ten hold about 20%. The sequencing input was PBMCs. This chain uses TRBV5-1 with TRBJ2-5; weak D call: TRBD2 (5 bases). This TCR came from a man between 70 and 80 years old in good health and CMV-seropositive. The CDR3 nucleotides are TGCGCCAGCAGTTCGGGGGAGACCCAGTACTTC. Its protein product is CASSSGETQYF.